The subject of this entry is one T cell receptor (beta chain). The sample originates from a study of CD8+ T cells in alopecia areata. The overall study: It was oral tofacitinib, at 5 to 10 mg twice daily, that treated patients received. Severity scoring for treated patients was based on the percentage of affected scalp area.

With 3 bases removed from V and 6 bases from J, the gap between germline ends came to 11 bases. The CDR3 runs to 13 residues. Germline CDR1 is GTSNPN and CDR2 is SVGIG (reference sequence). The sequencing template was cDNA reverse transcribed from extracted RNA. Measured with immunoSEQ multiplex PCR; TCRdb has only the in-frame clones, and not every one. The data contain about 140,000 clones, about 88% of them singletons. The treatment is: oral pan-JAK inhibitor, 5-10 mg twice daily. Specimens obtained from alopecia areata patients comprised lesional scalp punch biopsies and peripheral blood. The chain employs TRBV30 and TRBJ2-2, with D perhaps TRBD1 or TRBD2 (5 bases each). Sequences were derived from CD8+ T cells sorted from blood, sampled at week 4, from a patient treated with tofacitinib. The receptor was isolated from a human donor with alopecia areata. The CDR3 sequence: CAWRHPGPGELFF. Here the CDR3 DNA reads TGTGCCTGGAGACACCCGGGGCCCGGGGAGCTGTTTTTT.